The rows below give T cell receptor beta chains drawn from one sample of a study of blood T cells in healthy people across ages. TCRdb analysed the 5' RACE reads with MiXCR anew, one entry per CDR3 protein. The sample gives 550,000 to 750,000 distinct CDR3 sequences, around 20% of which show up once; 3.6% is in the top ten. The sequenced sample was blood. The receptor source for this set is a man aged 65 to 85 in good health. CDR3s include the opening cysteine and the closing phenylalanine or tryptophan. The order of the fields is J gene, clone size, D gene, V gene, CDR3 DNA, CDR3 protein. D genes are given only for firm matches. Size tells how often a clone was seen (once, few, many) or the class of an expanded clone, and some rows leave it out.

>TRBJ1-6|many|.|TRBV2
TGTGCCAGCAGGAGCTTCCCAGGCGCGCCCCTCCACTTT
CASRSFPGAPLHF
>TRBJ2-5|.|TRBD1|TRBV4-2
TGTGCCAGCAGCCCCCAGACAGGGGCTGCCTTGAATGGCGAGACCCAGTACTTC
CASSPQTGAALNGETQYF
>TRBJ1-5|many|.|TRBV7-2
TGTGCCAGCAGCTTAGTACGGGGGGCCGGCAATCAGCCCCAGCATTTT
CASSLVRGAGNQPQHF
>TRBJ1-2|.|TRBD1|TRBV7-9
TGTGCCAGCAGCTCGCCGGGACAGATACCCATAGCTAACTATGGCTACACCTTC
CASSSPGQIPIANYGYTF
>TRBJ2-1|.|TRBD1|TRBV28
TGTGCCAGCAGACCCGGGACAGGGGCCTACAATGAGCAGTTCTTC
CASRPGTGAYNEQFF
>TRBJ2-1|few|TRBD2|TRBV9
TGTGCCAGCAGCGTAGCGTCTAGCGGGAGCATGGAGCAGTTCTTC
CASSVASSGSMEQFF
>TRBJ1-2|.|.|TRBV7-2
TGTGCCAGCAGCCGCAACGACCTCGCGGTATATGGCTACACCTTC
CASSRNDLAVYGYTF
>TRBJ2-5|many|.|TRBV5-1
TGCGCCAGCAGTGCGTCGGGAGCGGAGACCCAGTACTTC
CASSASGAETQYF
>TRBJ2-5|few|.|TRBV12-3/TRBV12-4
TGTGCCAGCAGTACCCCAGGGGTAGAGACCCAGTACTTC
CASSTPGVETQYF
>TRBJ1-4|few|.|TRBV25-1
TGTGCCAGCAGTGCCGCGGGACGAGCTAATGAAAAACTGTTTTTT
CASSAAGRANEKLFF
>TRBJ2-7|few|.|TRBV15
TGTGCCACCAGCAGAGAAATAGGGCTTTACGAGCAGTACTTC
CATSREIGLYEQYF
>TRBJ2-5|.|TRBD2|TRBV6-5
TGTGCCAGCAGTTACTCAGCTAGCGGGAGGCTGGAGACCCAGTACTTC
CASSYSASGRLETQYF
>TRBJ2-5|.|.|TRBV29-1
TGCAGCGTTGATCGGGCGGGGCAAGAGACCCAGTACTTC
CSVDRAGQETQYF
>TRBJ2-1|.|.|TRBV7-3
TGTGCCAGCAGCTTAAATCCGGGAGCGACTGAGCAGTTCTTC
CASSLNPGATEQFF
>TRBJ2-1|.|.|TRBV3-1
TGTGCCAGCAATGCGGCGGGCAGCTACAATGAGCAGTTCTTC
CASNAAGSYNEQFF
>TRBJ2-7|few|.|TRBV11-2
TGTGCCAGCAGCTTACAGGAGAACCCCTACGAGCAGTACTTC
CASSLQENPYEQYF
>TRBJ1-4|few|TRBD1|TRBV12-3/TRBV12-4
TGTGCCAGCAGTTCCCGGGACAGGGGCGTCTTCAATGAAAAACTGTTTTTT
CASSSRDRGVFNEKLFF
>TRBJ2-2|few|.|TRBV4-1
TGCGCCAGCAGCCAAGAAGGTGGCGGGGAGCTGTTTTTT
CASSQEGGGELFF
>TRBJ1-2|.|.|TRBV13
TGTGCCAGCAGCCGGGGGGCAAATAGCTATGGCTACACCTTC
CASSRGANSYGYTF
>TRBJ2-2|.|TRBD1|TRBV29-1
TGCAGCACAACGCTCCCAGGGGGCGGGGAGCTGTTTTTT
CSTTLPGGGELFF
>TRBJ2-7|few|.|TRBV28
TGTGCCAGCACCCAGCCCGGACGGATCTACGAGCAGTACTTC
CASTQPGRIYEQYF
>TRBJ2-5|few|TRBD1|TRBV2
TGTGCCAGCAGTGACCTTAGGGACAGGGCAGAGACCCAGTACTTC
CASSDLRDRAETQYF
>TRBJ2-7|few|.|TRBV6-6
TGTGCCAGCAGTTCTCGGACCGGTATGTACGAGCAGTACTTC
CASSSRTGMYEQYF
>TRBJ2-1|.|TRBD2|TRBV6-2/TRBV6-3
TGTGCCAGCAGTTCATTCAGACTAGCGGGAGGGGATGAGCAGTTCTTC
CASSSFRLAGGDEQFF
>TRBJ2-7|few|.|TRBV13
TGTGCCAGCAGGAAAGTGGCAGTAGACGAGCAGTACTTC
CASRKVAVDEQYF
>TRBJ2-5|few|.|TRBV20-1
TGCAGTGCTAGAGACCCCAGGTTAGAAGAGACCCAGTACTTC
CSARDPRLEETQYF